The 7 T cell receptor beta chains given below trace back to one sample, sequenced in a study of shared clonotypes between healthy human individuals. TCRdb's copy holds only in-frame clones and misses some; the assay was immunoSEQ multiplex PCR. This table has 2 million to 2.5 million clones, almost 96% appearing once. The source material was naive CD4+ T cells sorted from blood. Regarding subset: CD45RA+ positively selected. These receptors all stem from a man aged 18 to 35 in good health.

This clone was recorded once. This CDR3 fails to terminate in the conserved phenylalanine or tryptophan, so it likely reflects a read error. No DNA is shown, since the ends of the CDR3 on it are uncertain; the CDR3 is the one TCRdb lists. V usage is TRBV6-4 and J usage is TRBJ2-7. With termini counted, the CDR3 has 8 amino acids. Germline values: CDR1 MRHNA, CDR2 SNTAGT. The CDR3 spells CASRGWAL.

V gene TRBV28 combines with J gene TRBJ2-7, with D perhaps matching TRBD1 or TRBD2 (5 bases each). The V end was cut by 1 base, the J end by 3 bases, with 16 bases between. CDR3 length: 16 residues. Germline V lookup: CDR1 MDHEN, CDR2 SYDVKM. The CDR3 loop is CASSLSSGQESYEQYF. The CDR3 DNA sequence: TGTGCCAGCAGTTTATCATCGGGGCAGGAGAGCTACGAGCAGTACTTC.

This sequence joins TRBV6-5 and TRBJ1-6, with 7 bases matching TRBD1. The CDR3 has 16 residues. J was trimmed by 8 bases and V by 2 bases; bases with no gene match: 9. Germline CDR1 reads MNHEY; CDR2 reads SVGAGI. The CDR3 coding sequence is TGTGCCAGCAGTTACGGGGGGAGGGGGCGCGATTCACCCCTCCACTTT. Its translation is CASSYGGRGRDSPLHF.

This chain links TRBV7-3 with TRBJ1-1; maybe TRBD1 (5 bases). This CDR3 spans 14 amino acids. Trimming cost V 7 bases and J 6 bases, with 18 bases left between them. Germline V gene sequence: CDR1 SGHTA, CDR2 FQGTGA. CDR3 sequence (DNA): TGTGCCAGCAAAACAGGACCCACACAGGCTGAAGCTTTCTTT. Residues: CASKTGPTQAEAFF.

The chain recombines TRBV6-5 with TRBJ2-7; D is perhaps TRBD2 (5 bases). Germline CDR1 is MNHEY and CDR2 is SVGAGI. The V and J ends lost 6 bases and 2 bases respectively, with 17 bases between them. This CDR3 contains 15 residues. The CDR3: CASSPGLTTPYEQYF. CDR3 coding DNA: TGTGCCAGCAGCCCCGGACTTACGACCCCCTACGAGCAGTACTTC.

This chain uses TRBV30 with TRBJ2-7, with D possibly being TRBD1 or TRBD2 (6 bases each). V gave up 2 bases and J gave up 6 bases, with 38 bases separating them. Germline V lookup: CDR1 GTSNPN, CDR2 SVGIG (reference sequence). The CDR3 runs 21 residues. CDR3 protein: CAWSPKTYPGARPLSPREQYF. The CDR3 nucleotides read TGTGCCTGGAGTCCCAAAACTTATCCGGGGGCGCGACCCCTCTCTCCTCGCGAGCAGTACTTC.

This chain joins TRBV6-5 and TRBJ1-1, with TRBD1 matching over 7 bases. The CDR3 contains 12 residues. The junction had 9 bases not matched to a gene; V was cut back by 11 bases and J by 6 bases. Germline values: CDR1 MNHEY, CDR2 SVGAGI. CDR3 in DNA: TGTGCCGTACACAGGGGAGGGGCTGAAGCTTTCTTT. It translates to CAVHRGGAEAFF.